This TCR beta chain was observed in a study of cytomegalovirus exposure and HLA in healthy donors. Study as a whole: Sequencing of about 179 million T cells in an earlier analysis found roughly 120 million unique TCR beta sequences. General study results and limits: Follow-up analysis later connected one missense variant in DCLRE1C with trimming of TCR beta V- and J-genes. Analyses of presence/absence relied on an assumption of roughly uniform sequencing depth across donors. Among TCR sequences, most were rare, though some public TCRs appeared in many donors.

Of note for this clone: Its specificity is not known.

The PCR had 60 Vbeta and 13 Jbeta primers. Generated by immunoSEQ multiplex PCR, the TCRdb table keeps only in-frame clones and is missing some. The table has more than 100,000 clones, 70% to 80% seen once. With 6 bases clipped from V and 5 bases from J, the junction kept 9 bases outside the gene matches. This CDR3 is built from 16 residues. Germline V gene lookup returns CDR1 LNHDA and CDR2 SQIVND (reference sequence). The sample was PBMCs. J is TRBJ2-1 and V is TRBV19; 11 bases map to TRBD2. The sequence was obtained from a female donor in good health and CMV-seropositive. Here the CDR3 DNA reads TGTGCCAGTAGAACTCCGGGACTAGCGGTTAACAATGAGCAGTTCTTC. It translates to CASRTPGLAVNNEQFF.